This T cell receptor (beta chain) was captured by sequencing in a study of blood T cell repertoires in COVID-19. About the study: From T cells, B-cell-depleted T cells, or PBMCs came the material, which was cDNA or gDNA.

In the original analysis: Scientists estimated how many nucleated cells there were by amplifying reference gene primers. Profiling relied on immunoSEQ multiplex PCR, and the TCRdb table lists in-frame clones only, not all of them. Clone size and the V and J calls come from that table; the DNA yielded D and trimming. The profile covers 30,000 to 40,000 clones, with roughly nine tenths appearing a single time and over 1.5% taken by the ten largest. Unmatched junction bases numbered 13, after V lost 7 bases and J lost 7 bases. The germline CDR1 and CDR2 sequences are SGDLS and YYNGEE. The length of the CDR3 is 15 residues.

The specimen was peripheral blood. The sequence came from a man aged 50 or older with active or convalescent COVID-19. This chain connects TRBV9 to TRBJ2-2; 7 positions match TRBD2. The CDR3 sequence: CASGSRAGAGGELFF. DNA of the CDR3: TGTGCCAGCGGCTCCCGCGCGGGAGCGGGCGGGGAGCTGTTTTTT.